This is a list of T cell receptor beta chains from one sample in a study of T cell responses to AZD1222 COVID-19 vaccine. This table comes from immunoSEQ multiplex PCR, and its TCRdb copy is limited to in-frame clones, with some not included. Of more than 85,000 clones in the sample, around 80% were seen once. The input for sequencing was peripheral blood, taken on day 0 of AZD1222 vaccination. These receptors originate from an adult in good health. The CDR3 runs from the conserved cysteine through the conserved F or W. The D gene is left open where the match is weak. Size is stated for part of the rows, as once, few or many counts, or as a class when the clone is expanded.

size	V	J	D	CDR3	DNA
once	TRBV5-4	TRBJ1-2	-	CASSFGGDYGYTF	TGTGCCAGCAGCTTCGGCGGGGACTATGGCTACACCTTC
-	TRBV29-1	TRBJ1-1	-	CSTGHTNTEAFF	TGCAGCACCGGACACACGAACACTGAAGCTTTCTTT
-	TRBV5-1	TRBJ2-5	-	CASSLTGGRETQYF	TGCGCCAGCAGCTTGACCGGGGGGCGTGAGACCCAGTACTTC
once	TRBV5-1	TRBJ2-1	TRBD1	CASSLDLLGTAYNEQFF	TGCGCCAGCAGCTTGGACCTCCTCGGGACAGCCTACAATGAGCAGTTCTTC
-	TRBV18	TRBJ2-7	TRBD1	CASSLPGGQATYEQYF	TGTGCCAGCTCTTTACCAGGGGGACAAGCAACATACGAGCAGTACTTC
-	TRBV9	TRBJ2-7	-	CASSPQGSSYEQYF	TGTGCCAGCAGCCCTCAGGGGAGCTCCTACGAGCAGTACTTC
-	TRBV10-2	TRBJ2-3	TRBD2	CASTEGLAKVDTQYF	TGCGCCAGCACCGAAGGACTAGCGAAGGTGGATACGCAGTATTTT
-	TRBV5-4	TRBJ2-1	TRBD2	CASSQPSGDNEQFF	TGTGCCAGCAGCCAACCTAGCGGGGACAATGAGCAGTTCTTC
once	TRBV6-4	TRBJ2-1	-	CASSIGEAYNEQFF	TGTGCCAGCAGTATTGGCGAGGCCTACAATGAGCAGTTCTTC
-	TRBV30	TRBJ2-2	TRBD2	CAWSRLADGELFF	TGTGCCTGGAGTAGGCTAGCGGACGGGGAGCTGTTTTTT
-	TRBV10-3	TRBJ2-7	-	CAISESLDYEQYF	TGTGCCATCAGTGAGTCGTTGGACTACGAGCAGTACTTC
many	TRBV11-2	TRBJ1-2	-	CASSLNRDLIYGYTF	TGTGCCAGCAGCTTAAACCGGGACCTCATCTATGGCTACACCTTC
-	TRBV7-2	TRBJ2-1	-	CASIQQENNEQFF	TGTGCCAGCATCCAACAGGAGAACAATGAGCAGTTCTTC
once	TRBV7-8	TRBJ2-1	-	CASSTNRANEQFF	TGTGCCAGCAGCACTAATCGGGCTAATGAGCAGTTCTTC
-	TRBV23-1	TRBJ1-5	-	CASSHGWGQPQHF	TGCGCCAGCAGTCATGGGTGGGGTCAGCCCCAGCATTTT